This T cell receptor (beta chain) was identified during a study of shared clonotypes between healthy human individuals. The table came from immunoSEQ multiplex PCR; TCRdb's copy has only in-frame clones and leaves some out. Here the sample spans about 2,500,000 clones, approximately 94% being singletons. V gave up 4 bases and J gave up 3 bases; unmatched junction bases: 4. The germline V gene encodes CDR1 ENHRY and CDR2 SYGVKD. The CDR3 is 15 amino acids. The V and J genes are TRBV10-3 and TRBJ1-2; 11 nucleotides line up with TRBD1. This sequence originates from a man younger than 35 in good health. Sequencing input: naive CD4+ T cells sorted from blood. The subset: CD45RA+ positively selected. DNA for the CDR3: TGTGCCATCAGTGGGACAGGGGGCACCGACTATGGCTACACCTTC. Translation gives CAISGTGGTDYGYTF.